This is a list of T cell receptor beta chains from one sample in a study of identical twins. Each CDR3 protein gets one entry after TCRdb re-called the 5' RACE reads with MiXCR. The table has just under 650,000 distinct CDR3 sequences, under 8.5% seen once; the top ten hold roughly 1.5%. This sample also appeared in a second study, on yellow fever vaccine responses in identical twins.

Specimen: PBMCs. Receptors originate from a woman aged 18-29 years in good health. Both conserved end residues are part of each CDR3. D genes are given only for firm matches. Only some rows state a clone size, as once, few, many or a class for expanded clones.

CDR3 DNA: TGTGCCAGCAGTTTGTTCGGGACTAAGAACACCGGGGAGCTGTTTTTT
CDR3 protein: CASSLFGTKNTGELFF
clone size: few
V gene: TRBV12-3/TRBV12-4
J gene: TRBJ2-2
D gene: TRBD2

CDR3 DNA: TGTGCCAGCAGCTCTCGGGGGAACGGGGAGCTGTTTTTT
CDR3 protein: CASSSRGNGELFF
clone size: -
V gene: TRBV13
J gene: TRBJ2-2
D gene: -

CDR3 DNA: TGTGCCACCAGCACCTACAAAACAGGGGCTATATACAATGAGCAGTTCTTC
CDR3 protein: CATSTYKTGAIYNEQFF
clone size: -
V gene: TRBV15
J gene: TRBJ2-1
D gene: TRBD1

CDR3 DNA: TGTGCCATCAGTGAGAGGCGGGAGAACACCGGGGAGCTGTTTTTT
CDR3 protein: CAISERRENTGELFF
clone size: few
V gene: TRBV10-3
J gene: TRBJ2-2
D gene: -

CDR3 DNA: TGTGCCAGCAAAACGGGACTCTCGGGAGAGCAGTACTTC
CDR3 protein: CASKTGLSGEQYF
clone size: many
V gene: TRBV28
J gene: TRBJ2-7
D gene: -

CDR3 DNA: TGCGCCAGCAGCCAAGAAGGTCCCCCGGGAATCTCTGGAAACACCATATATTTT
CDR3 protein: CASSQEGPPGISGNTIYF
clone size: few
V gene: TRBV4-1
J gene: TRBJ1-3
D gene: -

CDR3 DNA: TGTGCCAGCAGCTTTACAGCGACCCTTAATTCACCCCTCCACTTT
CDR3 protein: CASSFTATLNSPLHF
clone size: many
V gene: TRBV5-5
J gene: TRBJ1-6
D gene: -

CDR3 DNA: TGTGCCAGCAGTCCACCGACAGGGCACTATGGCTACACCTTC
CDR3 protein: CASSPPTGHYGYTF
clone size: many
V gene: TRBV12-3/TRBV12-4
J gene: TRBJ1-2
D gene: TRBD1

CDR3 DNA: TGCGCCAGCAGTGAAGGGACAGCTAGCTCCTACAATGAGCAGTTCTTC
CDR3 protein: CASSEGTASSYNEQFF
clone size: few
V gene: TRBV10-2
J gene: TRBJ2-1
D gene: TRBD1

CDR3 DNA: TGCAGTGCCCTCATCGCGACAGAGAGAGATAATCAGCCCCAGCATTTT
CDR3 protein: CSALIATERDNQPQHF
clone size: many
V gene: TRBV20-1
J gene: TRBJ1-5
D gene: -

CDR3 DNA: TGTGCCAGCAGCTTAAGCGGGGCCCTCACAGATACGCAGTATTTT
CDR3 protein: CASSLSGALTDTQYF
clone size: -
V gene: TRBV7-6
J gene: TRBJ2-3
D gene: TRBD2

CDR3 DNA: TGTGCCAGCAGCTCGGTTGGGCCCCAGCATTTT
CDR3 protein: CASSSVGPQHF
clone size: -
V gene: TRBV6-2/TRBV6-3
J gene: TRBJ1-5
D gene: -

CDR3 DNA: TGTGCCAGCAAATCGTACCAAGAGACCCAGTACTTC
CDR3 protein: CASKSYQETQYF
clone size: many
V gene: TRBV6-5
J gene: TRBJ2-5
D gene: -

CDR3 DNA: TGTGCCAGCAGCCCCGGACAAAGCTCTGGGGCCAACGTCCTGACTTTC
CDR3 protein: CASSPGQSSGANVLTF
clone size: -
V gene: TRBV7-9
J gene: TRBJ2-6
D gene: -

CDR3 DNA: TGCAGTGCTAGAGTGGGGGGTCTTAATCAGCCCCAGCATTTT
CDR3 protein: CSARVGGLNQPQHF
clone size: -
V gene: TRBV20-1
J gene: TRBJ1-5
D gene: -

CDR3 DNA: TGTGCCAGCAGGCGATCCCGGGCACCGACTAGCACAGATACGCAGTATTTT
CDR3 protein: CASRRSRAPTSTDTQYF
clone size: many
V gene: TRBV13
J gene: TRBJ2-3
D gene: -

CDR3 DNA: TGCAGTGCTAGAGCGGCTTTGGAGACCCAGTACTTC
CDR3 protein: CSARAALETQYF
clone size: -
V gene: TRBV20-1
J gene: TRBJ2-5
D gene: -

CDR3 DNA: TGTGCCAGCAGCTTAGCGGGTGGGATCAATGAGCAGTTCTTC
CDR3 protein: CASSLAGGINEQFF
clone size: many
V gene: TRBV7-9
J gene: TRBJ2-1
D gene: -

CDR3 DNA: TGTGCCAGCAGGGCCCAGGGGGAAAGCTCCTACAATGAGCAGTTCTTC
CDR3 protein: CASRAQGESSYNEQFF
clone size: many
V gene: TRBV12-3/TRBV12-4
J gene: TRBJ2-1
D gene: TRBD1

CDR3 DNA: TGTGCCAGCAGCGTAGCTACAGCAGGGTCGTTGGAAGGGGCTGAAGCTTTCTTT
CDR3 protein: CASSVATAGSLEGAEAFF
clone size: few
V gene: TRBV9
J gene: TRBJ1-1
D gene: -

CDR3 DNA: TGCAGCTTCCTACGGGGGGCAGGAATTAGCACAGATACGCAGTATTTT
CDR3 protein: CSFLRGAGISTDTQYF
clone size: -
V gene: TRBV20-1
J gene: TRBJ2-3
D gene: -

CDR3 DNA: TGTGCCAGCAGTTACTCGGACAGTAATTCACCCCTCCACTTT
CDR3 protein: CASSYSDSNSPLHF
clone size: many
V gene: TRBV6-5
J gene: TRBJ1-6
D gene: -

CDR3 DNA: TGTGCCAGCAGCAATCTCGAAGACAGGGTGAGAGATACGCAGTATTTT
CDR3 protein: CASSNLEDRVRDTQYF
clone size: few
V gene: TRBV11-2
J gene: TRBJ2-3
D gene: TRBD1

CDR3 DNA: TGCGCCAGCAGAACTAGCGGGGGTAGCACAGATACGCAGTATTTT
CDR3 protein: CASRTSGGSTDTQYF
clone size: -
V gene: TRBV5-1
J gene: TRBJ2-3
D gene: TRBD2

CDR3 DNA: TGTGCCAGCAGTGAATACGGGTCCACAGATACGCAGTATTTT
CDR3 protein: CASSEYGSTDTQYF
clone size: few
V gene: TRBV25-1
J gene: TRBJ2-3
D gene: -

CDR3 DNA: TGCAGTGCTTCTACCCCGGGTGTGTCAGGGAGCTCCTACAATGAGCAGTTCTTC
CDR3 protein: CSASTPGVSGSSYNEQFF
clone size: few
V gene: TRBV20-1
J gene: TRBJ2-1
D gene: -

CDR3 DNA: TGTGCCAGCAGTAGTACAGGGGTACCATCTGAAGCTTTCTTT
CDR3 protein: CASSSTGVPSEAFF
clone size: few
V gene: TRBV27
J gene: TRBJ1-1
D gene: TRBD1

CDR3 DNA: TGTGCCAGCAGTCCGGATTACAGGTTGGTCACTGAAGCTTTCTTT
CDR3 protein: CASSPDYRLVTEAFF
clone size: many
V gene: TRBV12-3/TRBV12-4
J gene: TRBJ1-1
D gene: -

CDR3 DNA: TGTGCCAGCAGTATGTTCGGACTAGCGGAGTACACCGGGGAGCTGTTTTTT
CDR3 protein: CASSMFGLAEYTGELFF
clone size: many
V gene: TRBV6-1
J gene: TRBJ2-2
D gene: TRBD2

CDR3 DNA: TGTGCCAGCAGTTATTTTAGCGGAGTCACAGATACGCAGTATTTT
CDR3 protein: CASSYFSGVTDTQYF
clone size: few
V gene: TRBV7-8
J gene: TRBJ2-3
D gene: -

CDR3 DNA: TGTGCCAGCAACCTACAGGCGGGGCTCTCTGGAAACACCATATATTTT
CDR3 protein: CASNLQAGLSGNTIYF
clone size: -
V gene: TRBV7-9
J gene: TRBJ1-3
D gene: -

CDR3 DNA: TGTGCCAGCAGCCAAGAAAGCGGGAGCTCCTACGAGCAGTACTTC
CDR3 protein: CASSQESGSSYEQYF
clone size: -
V gene: TRBV4-2
J gene: TRBJ2-7
D gene: TRBD2

CDR3 DNA: TGCAGCGTTACGGAACACAGCTCCTACGAGCAGTACTTC
CDR3 protein: CSVTEHSSYEQYF
clone size: few
V gene: TRBV29-1
J gene: TRBJ2-7
D gene: -

CDR3 DNA: TGTGCCACCAGTTACCGGGAGAAGGGCACAGATACGCAGTATTTT
CDR3 protein: CATSYREKGTDTQYF
clone size: -
V gene: TRBV24-1
J gene: TRBJ2-3
D gene: -

CDR3 DNA: TGCGCCAGCAGCATAGGACAGGGTATGGATGAGCAGTTCTTC
CDR3 protein: CASSIGQGMDEQFF
clone size: many
V gene: TRBV5-1
J gene: TRBJ2-1
D gene: TRBD1

CDR3 DNA: TGCAGTGGATACAGGGGGAACACCGGGGAGCTGTTTTTT
CDR3 protein: CSGYRGNTGELFF
clone size: -
V gene: TRBV20-1
J gene: TRBJ2-2
D gene: TRBD1

CDR3 DNA: TGTGCCAGCAGTGTTTCCTACACTAATGAAAAACTGTTTTTT
CDR3 protein: CASSVSYTNEKLFF
clone size: -
V gene: TRBV2
J gene: TRBJ1-4
D gene: -

CDR3 DNA: TGTGCCAGCAGTAGAGACAGGGGGGGGCACACTGAAGCTTTCTTT
CDR3 protein: CASSRDRGGHTEAFF
clone size: few
V gene: TRBV2
J gene: TRBJ1-1
D gene: TRBD1

CDR3 DNA: TGTGCCAGCAGCTTTAGGGGGGGACAGGGGGCCAGCACAGATACGCAGTATTTT
CDR3 protein: CASSFRGGQGASTDTQYF
clone size: -
V gene: TRBV11-2
J gene: TRBJ2-3
D gene: TRBD1

CDR3 DNA: TGTGCCAGCAGCTTAGCGGCAGGGGTTATGAACACTGAAGCTTTCTTT
CDR3 protein: CASSLAAGVMNTEAFF
clone size: few
V gene: TRBV11-2
J gene: TRBJ1-1
D gene: -

CDR3 DNA: TGCAGTGCCTCAAGCGGGAGGGCCTACAATGAGCAGTTCTTC
CDR3 protein: CSASSGRAYNEQFF
clone size: few
V gene: TRBV20-1
J gene: TRBJ2-1
D gene: TRBD2

CDR3 DNA: TGTGCCAGCAGCCTTACTAGCGTACAAGAGACCCAGTACTTC
CDR3 protein: CASSLTSVQETQYF
clone size: many
V gene: TRBV6-5
J gene: TRBJ2-5
D gene: TRBD2

CDR3 DNA: TGTGCCAGCAGTTACCAGCCGGGTAGCGGGAGGCGCACAGATACGCAGTATTTT
CDR3 protein: CASSYQPGSGRRTDTQYF
clone size: -
V gene: TRBV6-5
J gene: TRBJ2-3
D gene: TRBD2

CDR3 DNA: TGTGCCAGCAGTTTTTTCCAGGAAAAACTGTTTTTT
CDR3 protein: CASSFFQEKLFF
clone size: few
V gene: TRBV28
J gene: TRBJ1-4
D gene: -

CDR3 DNA: TGTGCCATCAGTGTGGAGACTAGCGGTCCCAGCTCCTACAATGAGCAGTTCTTC
CDR3 protein: CAISVETSGPSSYNEQFF
clone size: -
V gene: TRBV10-3
J gene: TRBJ2-1
D gene: TRBD2

CDR3 DNA: TGCAGTGCTCAGACAGGGGACTATGGCTACACCTTC
CDR3 protein: CSAQTGDYGYTF
clone size: few
V gene: TRBV20-1
J gene: TRBJ1-2
D gene: TRBD1

CDR3 DNA: TGCAGTGCACCCGCATTACTAGCCAAAAACATTCTGTACTTC
CDR3 protein: CSAPALLAKNILYF
clone size: -
V gene: TRBV20-1
J gene: TRBJ2-4
D gene: -

CDR3 DNA: TGTGCCAGCAGCCCGGGACTAGCGGGGGCCTATAGCACAGATACGCAGTATTTT
CDR3 protein: CASSPGLAGAYSTDTQYF
clone size: -
V gene: TRBV11-1
J gene: TRBJ2-3
D gene: TRBD2

CDR3 DNA: TGCGCCAGCAGCCAAGTGCAAGTGGGTATCGGCGGGGAGCTGTTTTTT
CDR3 protein: CASSQVQVGIGGELFF
clone size: -
V gene: TRBV4-1
J gene: TRBJ2-2
D gene: -

CDR3 DNA: TGTGCCAGCAGTTTAGGGATACCTGGAAACACCATATATTTT
CDR3 protein: CASSLGIPGNTIYF
clone size: many
V gene: TRBV12-3/TRBV12-4
J gene: TRBJ1-3
D gene: -

CDR3 DNA: TGCGCCAGCAGCTTGGCCCCAGGGTTGGGGACAGCAAACTATGGCTACACCTTC
CDR3 protein: CASSLAPGLGTANYGYTF
clone size: few
V gene: TRBV5-1
J gene: TRBJ1-2
D gene: TRBD1

CDR3 DNA: TGTGCCAGTACCTCGGGGGGGAATGAGCAGTTCTTC
CDR3 protein: CASTSGGNEQFF
clone size: -
V gene: TRBV19
J gene: TRBJ2-1
D gene: TRBD2

CDR3 DNA: TGTGCCAGCAGCTCCGAGACAGGTACCCAGTCTTTCGGCTACACCTTC
CDR3 protein: CASSSETGTQSFGYTF
clone size: few
V gene: TRBV5-5
J gene: TRBJ1-2
D gene: -

CDR3 DNA: TGTGCCAGCAGCCAGGCTAGCGGCCCCTACAATGAGCAGTTCTTC
CDR3 protein: CASSQASGPYNEQFF
clone size: many
V gene: TRBV3-1
J gene: TRBJ2-1
D gene: TRBD2

CDR3 DNA: TGCGCCAGCAGCTCCTCAACTATCAGCGGGAACACCGGGGAGCTGTTTTTT
CDR3 protein: CASSSSTISGNTGELFF
clone size: few
V gene: TRBV5-1
J gene: TRBJ2-2
D gene: -

CDR3 DNA: TGTGCCAGCAGCTTGGTAGAGGGGCATTCACCCCTCCACTTT
CDR3 protein: CASSLVEGHSPLHF
clone size: -
V gene: TRBV5-6
J gene: TRBJ1-6
D gene: -

CDR3 DNA: TGTGCCAGCAGCTTGCCAGTTTCGTCTGGAAACACCATATATTTT
CDR3 protein: CASSLPVSSGNTIYF
clone size: -
V gene: TRBV5-6
J gene: TRBJ1-3
D gene: -